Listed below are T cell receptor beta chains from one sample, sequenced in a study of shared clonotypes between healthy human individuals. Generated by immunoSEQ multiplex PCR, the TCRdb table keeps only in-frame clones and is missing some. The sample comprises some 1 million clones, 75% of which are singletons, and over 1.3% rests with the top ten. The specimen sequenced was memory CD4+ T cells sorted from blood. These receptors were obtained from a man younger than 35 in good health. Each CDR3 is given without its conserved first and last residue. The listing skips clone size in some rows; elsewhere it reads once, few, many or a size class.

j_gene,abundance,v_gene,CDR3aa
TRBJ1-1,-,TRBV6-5,ASSYLSRGLTEAF
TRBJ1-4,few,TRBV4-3,ASSQRPGQGGLGVEKLF
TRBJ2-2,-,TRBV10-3,AISDKGLNTGELF
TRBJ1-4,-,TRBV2,ASSKGEKLF
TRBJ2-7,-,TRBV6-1,ASSYGREQY
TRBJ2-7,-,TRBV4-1,ASSQAATNTYEQY
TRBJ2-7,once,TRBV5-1,ASSPTIGQGSYEQY
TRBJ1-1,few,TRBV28,ASTLAGDTEAF
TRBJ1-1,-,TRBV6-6,ASRTGGFNTEAF
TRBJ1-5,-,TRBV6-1,ASSEATGIYSNQPQH
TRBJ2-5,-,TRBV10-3,AISEIQGQETQY
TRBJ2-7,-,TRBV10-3,AIGLSPNEQY
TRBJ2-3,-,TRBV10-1,ASSELPSTDTQY
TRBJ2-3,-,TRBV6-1,ASKPFEGTDTQY
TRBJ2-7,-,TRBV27,ASSPTGTLYEQY
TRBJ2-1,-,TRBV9,ASGLAGAVSYNEQF
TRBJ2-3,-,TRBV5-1,ASSLLAGAPDTDTQY
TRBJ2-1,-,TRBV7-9,ASSVGRPSSDEQF
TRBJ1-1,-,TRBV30,AWKRTSGVTEAF
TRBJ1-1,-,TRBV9,ASSVGGYTEAF
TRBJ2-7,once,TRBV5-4,ASSPAGKGGSYEQY
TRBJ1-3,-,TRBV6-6,ASSSRPGTSGNTIY
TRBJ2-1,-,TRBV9,ASSVAMSASGTEQF
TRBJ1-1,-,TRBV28,ASTFSGGYITENTEAF
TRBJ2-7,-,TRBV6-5,ASSYSTGGPYEQY
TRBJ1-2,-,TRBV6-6,ASSYQGTGGNYGYT
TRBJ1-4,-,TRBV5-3,ARSLEGRREKLF
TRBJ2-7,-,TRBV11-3,ASSLGGGRKGVNEQY
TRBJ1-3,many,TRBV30,AWSDLQGSSGNTIY
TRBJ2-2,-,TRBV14,ASSPLWGGGELF
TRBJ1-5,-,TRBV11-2,ASSLEYGGRQH
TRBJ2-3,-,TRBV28,ASSLSAADTQY
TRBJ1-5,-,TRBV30,AWSRTGLGNQPQH
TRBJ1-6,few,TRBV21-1,ASRTETDSPLH
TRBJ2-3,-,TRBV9,ASGMRDTQY
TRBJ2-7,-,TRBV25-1,ASSATLAGYYEQY
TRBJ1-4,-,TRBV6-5,ASSSGTAVNEKLF
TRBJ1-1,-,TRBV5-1,ASSLHDMNTEAF
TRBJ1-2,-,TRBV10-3,AISESDYGYT
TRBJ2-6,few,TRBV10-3,AISESVTGANVLT
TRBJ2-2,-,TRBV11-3,ASSYRETGELF
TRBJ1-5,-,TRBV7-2,ASSFQGDSEREPQH
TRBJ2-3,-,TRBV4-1,ASSQDRAADTQY
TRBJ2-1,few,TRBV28,ASRTAGQFNEQF
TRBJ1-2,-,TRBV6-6,ASSYSIASGYT
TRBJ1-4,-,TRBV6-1,ASSATGGGEKLF
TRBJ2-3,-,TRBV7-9,ASSFSRVADTQY